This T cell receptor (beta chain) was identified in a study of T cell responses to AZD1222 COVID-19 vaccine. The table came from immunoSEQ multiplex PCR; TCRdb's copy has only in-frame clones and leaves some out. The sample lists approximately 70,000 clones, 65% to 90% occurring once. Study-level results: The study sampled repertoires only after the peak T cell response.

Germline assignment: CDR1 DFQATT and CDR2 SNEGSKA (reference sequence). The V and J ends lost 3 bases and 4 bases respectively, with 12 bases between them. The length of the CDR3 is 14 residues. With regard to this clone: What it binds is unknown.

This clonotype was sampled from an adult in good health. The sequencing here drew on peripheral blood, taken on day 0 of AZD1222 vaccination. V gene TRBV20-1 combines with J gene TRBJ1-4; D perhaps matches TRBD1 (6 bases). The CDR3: CSASNRAGNEKLFF. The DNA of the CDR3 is TGCAGTGCTAGTAACAGGGCTGGTAATGAAAAACTGTTTTTT.